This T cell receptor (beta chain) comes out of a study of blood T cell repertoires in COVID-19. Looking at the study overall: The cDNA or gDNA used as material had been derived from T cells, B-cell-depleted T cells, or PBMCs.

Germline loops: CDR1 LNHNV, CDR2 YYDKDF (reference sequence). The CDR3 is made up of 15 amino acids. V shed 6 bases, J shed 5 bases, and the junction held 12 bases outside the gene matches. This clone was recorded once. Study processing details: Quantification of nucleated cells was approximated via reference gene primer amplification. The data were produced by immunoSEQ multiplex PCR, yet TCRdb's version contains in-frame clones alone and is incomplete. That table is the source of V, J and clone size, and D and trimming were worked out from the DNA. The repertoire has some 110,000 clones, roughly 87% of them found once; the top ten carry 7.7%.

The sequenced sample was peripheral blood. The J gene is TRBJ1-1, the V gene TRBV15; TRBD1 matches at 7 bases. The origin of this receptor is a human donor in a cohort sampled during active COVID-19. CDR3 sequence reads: CATSQPGQLLTEAFF. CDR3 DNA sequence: TGTGCCACCAGTCAGCCGGGACAGTTGTTGACTGAAGCTTTCTTT.